This TCR beta chain is drawn from a study of tumor and adjacent non-tumor tissue in lung cancer. Looking at the study overall: Histology: around twelve adenocarcinoma, a couple of squamous cell carcinoma, 1 small cell lung cancer. Study-wide results and caveats: In normal lung, the top 100 clones were significantly more dominant than in tumor.

The germline V gene has CDR1 ENHRY and CDR2 SYGVKD. The CDR3 is 12 residues long. This sample's RNA came from whole unsorted tissue. On this clonotype itself: The antigen is undetermined.

The library came from three nested PCR rounds adapted from ARM-PCR protocols. TCRdb reprocessed the multiplex PCR reads with MiXCR, giving one entry per CDR3 protein. The sample yields 65,000 to 90,000 distinct CDR3 sequences, 80% to 85% seen once. This receptor was identified in a woman in her fifties or sixties with non-small cell lung cancer. The rearrangement uses TRBV10-3 and TRBJ2-1, with D maybe TRBD2 (6 bases). Sequencing was carried out using lung tumor tissue. The CDR3 DNA is TGTGCTTCCAGGGAGGACTACAATGAACATTTCTTC. This gives the protein CASREDYNEHFF.